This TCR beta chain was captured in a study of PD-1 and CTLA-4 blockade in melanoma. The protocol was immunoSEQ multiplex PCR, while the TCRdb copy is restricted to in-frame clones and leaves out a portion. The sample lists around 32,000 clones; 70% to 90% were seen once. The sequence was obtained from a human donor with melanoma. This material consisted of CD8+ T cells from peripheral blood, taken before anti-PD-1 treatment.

CDR3 in DNA: TGTGCCAGCAGCCACCCTTACTCTGGAAACACCATATATTTT. Protein: CASSHPYSGNTIYF. The V call is TRBV3-1 (or the pseudogene TRBV3-2), the J call TRBJ1-3; D unclear. V was pared by 3 bases and J by 0 bases, with 6 bases between. CDR1 and CDR2 (germline): LGHDT, YNNKEL (reference sequence). The CDR3 has 14 amino acids.